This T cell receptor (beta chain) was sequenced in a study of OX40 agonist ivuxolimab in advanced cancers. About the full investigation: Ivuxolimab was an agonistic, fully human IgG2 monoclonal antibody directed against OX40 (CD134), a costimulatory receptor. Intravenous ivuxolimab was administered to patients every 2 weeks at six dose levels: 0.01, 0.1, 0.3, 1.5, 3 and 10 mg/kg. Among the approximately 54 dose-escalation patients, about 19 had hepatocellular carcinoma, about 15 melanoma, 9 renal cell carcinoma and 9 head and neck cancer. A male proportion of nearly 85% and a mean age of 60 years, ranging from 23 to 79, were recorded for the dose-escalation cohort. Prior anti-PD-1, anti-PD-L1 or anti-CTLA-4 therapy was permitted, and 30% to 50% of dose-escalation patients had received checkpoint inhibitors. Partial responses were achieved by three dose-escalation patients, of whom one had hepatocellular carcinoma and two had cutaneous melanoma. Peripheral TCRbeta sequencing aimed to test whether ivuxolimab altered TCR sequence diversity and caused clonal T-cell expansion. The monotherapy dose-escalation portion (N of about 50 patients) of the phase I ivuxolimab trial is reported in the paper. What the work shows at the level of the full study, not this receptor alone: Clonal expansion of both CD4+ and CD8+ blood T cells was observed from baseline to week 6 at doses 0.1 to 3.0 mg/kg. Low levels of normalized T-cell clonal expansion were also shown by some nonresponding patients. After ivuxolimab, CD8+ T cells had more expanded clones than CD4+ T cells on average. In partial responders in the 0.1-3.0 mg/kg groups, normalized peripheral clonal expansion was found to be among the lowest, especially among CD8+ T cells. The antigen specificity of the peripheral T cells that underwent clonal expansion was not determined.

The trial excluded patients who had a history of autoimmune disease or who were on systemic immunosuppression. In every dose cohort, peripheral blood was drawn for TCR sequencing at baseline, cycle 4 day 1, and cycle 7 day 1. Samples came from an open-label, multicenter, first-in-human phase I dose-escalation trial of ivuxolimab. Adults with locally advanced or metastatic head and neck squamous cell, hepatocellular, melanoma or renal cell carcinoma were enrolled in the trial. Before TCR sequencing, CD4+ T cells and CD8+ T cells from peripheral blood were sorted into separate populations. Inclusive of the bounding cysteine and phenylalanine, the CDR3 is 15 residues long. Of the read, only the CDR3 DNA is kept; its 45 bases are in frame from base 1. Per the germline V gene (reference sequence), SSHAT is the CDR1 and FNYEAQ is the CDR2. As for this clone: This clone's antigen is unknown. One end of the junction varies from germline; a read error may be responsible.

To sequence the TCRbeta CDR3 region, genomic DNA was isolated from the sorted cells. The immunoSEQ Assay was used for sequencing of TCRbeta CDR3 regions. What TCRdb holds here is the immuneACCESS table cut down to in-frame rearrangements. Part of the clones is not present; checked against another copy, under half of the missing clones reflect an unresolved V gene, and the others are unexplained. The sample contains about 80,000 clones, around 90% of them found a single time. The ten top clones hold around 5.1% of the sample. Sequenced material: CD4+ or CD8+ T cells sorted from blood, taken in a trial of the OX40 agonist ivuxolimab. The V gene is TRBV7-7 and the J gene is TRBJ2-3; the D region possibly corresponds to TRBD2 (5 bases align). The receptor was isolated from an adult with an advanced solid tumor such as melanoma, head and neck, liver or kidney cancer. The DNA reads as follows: TGTGCTAGCAGCTTAGGGCTAGCTAAGGGAGATACGCAGTATTTT. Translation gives CASSLGLAKGDTQYF.